This entry lists 2 T cell receptor beta chains sequenced from one sample in a study of cytomegalovirus exposure and HLA in healthy donors. The PCR was carried out with 60 Vbeta primers and 13 Jbeta primers. Using immunoSEQ multiplex PCR, the repertoire was profiled, and TCRdb retains in-frame clones only, with some absent. The sample gives under 200,000 clones, 75% of which show up once; about 7.7% is in the top ten. The sample taken for sequencing was PBMCs. The source of these receptors is a woman aged 40 to 49 in good health and CMV-seropositive.

The J gene is TRBJ2-1, the V gene TRBV4-3, with D hard to call. Germline V gives CDR1 LGHNA, CDR2 YSLEER. V lost 3 bases to trimming and J lost 5 bases, with 8 bases between them. CDR3 size: 13 residues. CDR3 loop: CASSQQLDNEQFF. The CDR3, as DNA: TGCGCCAGCAGCCAGCAACTGGACAATGAGCAGTTCTTC.

V usage is TRBV18 and J usage is TRBJ1-1, with no clear D. V lost 4 bases and J 3 bases, leaving 18 bases between the germline ends. The CDR3 consists of 16 residues. Germline values: CDR1 KGHSH, CDR2 LQKENI. CDR3 sequence reads: CASSLGPPSGDTEAFF. Written as DNA, the CDR3 is TGTGCCAGCTCACTTGGACCGCCCTCGGGAGACACTGAAGCTTTCTTT.